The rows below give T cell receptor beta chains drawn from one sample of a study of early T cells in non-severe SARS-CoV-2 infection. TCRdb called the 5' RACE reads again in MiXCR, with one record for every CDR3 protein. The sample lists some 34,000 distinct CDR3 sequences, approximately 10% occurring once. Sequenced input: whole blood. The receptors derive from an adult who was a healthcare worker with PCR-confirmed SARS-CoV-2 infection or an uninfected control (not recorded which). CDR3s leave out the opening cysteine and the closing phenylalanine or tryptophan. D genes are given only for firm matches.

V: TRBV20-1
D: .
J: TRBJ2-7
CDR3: SAIPGANEQY

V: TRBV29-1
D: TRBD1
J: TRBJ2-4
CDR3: SVAGTGNIQY

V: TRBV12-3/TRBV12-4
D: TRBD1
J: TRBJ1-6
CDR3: ASSSLGRGVLGSPLH

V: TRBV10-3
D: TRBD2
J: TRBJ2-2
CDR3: AISGRTPGTSEVGELF

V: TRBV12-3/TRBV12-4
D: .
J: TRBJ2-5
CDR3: ASSLADIQETQY

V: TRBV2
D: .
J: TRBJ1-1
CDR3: ASSVTPRTEAF

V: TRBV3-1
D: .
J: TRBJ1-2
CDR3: ASSQTGGAYGYT

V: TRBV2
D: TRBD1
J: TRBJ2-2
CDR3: ASTPDRATNTGELF

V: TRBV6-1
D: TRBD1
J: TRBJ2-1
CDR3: ASSRTGYNEQF

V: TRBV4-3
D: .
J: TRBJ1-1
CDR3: ASSQNLEQNTEAF

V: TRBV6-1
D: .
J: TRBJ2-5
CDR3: ASSEALFGGMGETQY

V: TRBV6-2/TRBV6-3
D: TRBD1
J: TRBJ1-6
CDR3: ASRRTGSVSPLH

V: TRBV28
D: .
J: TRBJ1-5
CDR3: ASSFGTGSQPQH

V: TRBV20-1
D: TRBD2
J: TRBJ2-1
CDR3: SAPRLAGAPNEQF

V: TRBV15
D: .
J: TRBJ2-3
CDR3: ATSRDQGTDTQY

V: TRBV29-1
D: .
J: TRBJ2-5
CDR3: SVGVSETQY

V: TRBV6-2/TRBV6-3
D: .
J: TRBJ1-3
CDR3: ASRSGSLGLAGTIY

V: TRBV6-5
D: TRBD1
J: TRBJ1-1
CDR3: ASSRGTAYTEAF

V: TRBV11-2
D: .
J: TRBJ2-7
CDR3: ASRSAGGQGDYEQY

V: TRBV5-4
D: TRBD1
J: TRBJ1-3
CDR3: ASSLRGGGARGNTIY